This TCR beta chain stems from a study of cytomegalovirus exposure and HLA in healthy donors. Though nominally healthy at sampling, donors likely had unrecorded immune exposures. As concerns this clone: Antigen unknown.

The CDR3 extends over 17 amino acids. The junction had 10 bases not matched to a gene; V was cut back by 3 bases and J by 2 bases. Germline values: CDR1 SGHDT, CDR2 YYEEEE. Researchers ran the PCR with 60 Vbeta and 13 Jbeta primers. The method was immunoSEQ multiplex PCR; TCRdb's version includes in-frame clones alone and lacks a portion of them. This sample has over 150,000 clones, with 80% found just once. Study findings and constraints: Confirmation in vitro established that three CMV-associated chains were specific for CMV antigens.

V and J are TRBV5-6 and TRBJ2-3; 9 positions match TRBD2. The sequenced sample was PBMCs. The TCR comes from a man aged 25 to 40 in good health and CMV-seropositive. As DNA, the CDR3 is TGTGCCAGCAGCTGGAGCCCACGGACTAGCGACACAGATACGCAGTATTTT. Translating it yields CASSWSPRTSDTDTQYF.